The table lists the clone carrying this T cell receptor beta chain with a few counts. In the source study's methods: Reference gene primer amplification gave nucleated cell count estimates. The assay was immunoSEQ multiplex PCR, and TCRdb's table has in-frame clones only and misses some. Clone size and V and J calls were adopted from that table, with D and trimming inferred from the DNA. The sample lists 65,000 to 85,000 clones, about four fifths seen once, with 5.4% in the top ten. The data originate from a study of blood T cell repertoires in COVID-19. In the study overall: COVID-19 samples from acute and convalescent phases originated in the United States, Italy and Spain.

The germline V gene encodes CDR1 GTSNPN and CDR2 SVGIG (reference sequence). The CDR3 length is 16 residues. Trimming removed 2 bases from V and 2 bases from J; junction bases left unmatched: 9. The source of this sequence is a woman older than 75 with active or convalescent COVID-19. Sequencing input: peripheral blood. The gene calls are TRBV30 and TRBJ2-7; TRBD2 agrees at 10 bases. CDR3 coding DNA: TGTGCCTGGAGTCCAATTAGCGGGAGGACCACCTACGAGCAGTACTTC. It specifies CAWSPISGRTTYEQYF.